The T cell receptor beta chain described here comes from a study of blood T cell repertoires in COVID-19. As for the study in general: The study drew acute and convalescent COVID-19 samples from the United States, Italy and Spain. Sources were T cells, B-cell-depleted T cells, or PBMCs; the material itself was cDNA or gDNA.

Per the original methods: The authors estimated nucleated cell counts from reference gene primer amplification. Some clones are missing from TCRdb's copy, which holds only in-frame ones; the method was immunoSEQ multiplex PCR. Clone size and V and J calls were adopted from that table, with D and trimming inferred from the DNA. In the table there are nearly 60,000 clones, about 83% of which are singletons. Germline V gives CDR1 SGDLS, CDR2 YYNGEE. Trimming took off 0 bases at V and 8 bases at J, with 24 bases between the two ends. This CDR3 has 18 residues. Input material: peripheral blood. The gene calls are TRBV9 and TRBJ2-1, with TRBD1 as a possible D gene (5 bases). This TCR derives from a man in his forties with active COVID-19. The CDR3 DNA sequence: TGTGCCAGCAGCGTAGCCCCTCTCGGGCAGGGTCATATGGATGAGCAGTTCTTC. Amino acids: CASSVAPLGQGHMDEQFF.